Below are 30 T cell receptor beta chains sequenced from a single sample in a study of shared clonotypes between healthy human individuals. Produced via immunoSEQ multiplex PCR; TCRdb's table is partial and in-frame only. Of about 2.5 million clones listed, about 90% were seen once; the top ten hold approximately 0.41%. The source material was naive CD4+ T cells from PBMCs. This sample's subset: CD45RA+ positively selected. These receptors all stem from a man aged 18 to 30 in good health. Some clones in this sample may be carry-over from other donors' samples.

The chain employs TRBV7-9 and TRBJ2-7; a weak D match, TRBD2 (5 bases). V was pared by 2 bases and J by 6 bases, with 11 bases between. Germline V gene lookup returns CDR1 SEHNR and CDR2 FQNEAQ (reference sequence). The CDR3 has 13 residues. The CDR3 DNA reads TGTGCCAGCAGCTTATACGGGGATCTCGAGCAGTACTTC. Translating it yields CASSLYGDLEQYF.

This clone turned up a few times. J is TRBJ1-1 and V is TRBV7-9, with a possible D match to TRBD1 (6 bases). The CDR3 covers 15 residues. The germline V gene encodes CDR1 SEHNR and CDR2 FQNEAQ (reference sequence). V lost 2 bases and J lost 7, with 17 bases in between. The CDR3 region is CASSLLLTGLIEAFF. The CDR3 nucleotides read TGTGCCAGCAGCTTACTCCTAACAGGGTTAATTGAAGCTTTCTTT.

In this sample, this clone turned up once. CDR3 loop: CACRDRGADTQYF. In DNA form, the CDR3 reads TGTGCTTGCCGGGACAGGGGGGCAGATACGCAGTATTTT. The chain combines TRBV7-8 with TRBJ2-3; 11 bases are a match to TRBD1. The length of the CDR3 is 13 residues. CDR1 SGHVS and CDR2 FQNEAQ come from the germline V gene.

The genes are TRBV5-1 and TRBJ2-2, with TRBD2 matching 8 bases. V lost 4 bases, J lost 2 bases, and 7 bases stayed unmatched. There are 16 residues in the CDR3. CDR1 and CDR2 (germline): SGHRS, YFSETQ. The CDR3 here is CASSGKSGGNTGELFF. In nucleotides, the CDR3 is TGCGCCAGCAGCGGTAAGAGCGGGGGCAACACCGGGGAGCTGTTTTTT.

This clone was observed a single time. V and J are TRBV20-1 and TRBJ1-1; D unclear. In germline, CDR1 is DFQATT, CDR2 SNEGSKA (reference sequence). The CDR3 loop spans 10 amino acids. Here the CDR3 reads CAIERDEAFF. The CDR3 bases are TGCGCCATCGAAAGGGATGAAGCTTTCTTT.

The chain links TRBV28 to TRBJ1-2; D ambiguous. CDR1 is MDHEN, CDR2 SYDVKM, per germline. This CDR3 is built from 13 residues. Deletions cut 5 bases from V and 4 bases from J, with 11 bases between. The DNA of the CDR3 is TGTGCCAGCAGTCCTGATAACTCCTATGGCTACACCTTC. Translating gives CASSPDNSYGYTF.

V is TRBV5-4 and J is TRBJ2-5; no definite D call. Germline V gene data show CDR1 as SGHNT and CDR2 as YYREEE (reference sequence). This CDR3 contains 16 residues. V gave up 2 bases and J gave up 3 bases, with 17 bases separating them. The CDR3 protein is CASSFGVPGREETQYF. The CDR3 nucleotides are TGTGCCAGCAGCTTTGGGGTCCCAGGACGGGAAGAGACCCAGTACTTC.

The rearrangement links TRBV6-5 to TRBJ2-7; 8 bases are shared with TRBD2. The CDR3 consists of 13 residues. Germline lookup yields CDR1 MNHEY and CDR2 SVGAGI. The trim removed 4 bases at V and 3 bases at J, leaving 2 bases unmatched. CDR3 amino acids: CASSLTSVYEQYF. CDR3 in DNA: TGTGCCAGCAGTTTGACTAGCGTCTACGAGCAGTACTTC.

The chain links TRBV19 to TRBJ1-4, with no clear D. The CDR3 totals 16 residues. Germline V lookup: CDR1 LNHDA, CDR2 SQIVND (reference sequence). Trimming pared 3 bases from V and 0 bases from J, leaving 11 bases between. The DNA for the CDR3 is TGTGCCAGTAGTATCTCCCCTACTGCAACTAATGAAAAACTGTTTTTT. Its translation is CASSISPTATNEKLFF.

The gene calls are TRBV5-4 and TRBJ2-7; D unresolved. The germline CDR1 and CDR2 sequences are SGHNT and YYREEE (reference sequence). The length of the CDR3 is 16 residues. V was clipped by 3 bases and J by 7 bases, with 23 bases between them. The CDR3 sequence: CASSSDPRSTFSEQYF. CDR3 nucleotides: TGTGCCAGCAGCTCCGACCCCCGGAGTACGTTTAGTGAGCAGTACTTC.

The chain has TRBV7-7 and TRBJ1-2, with TRBD1 matching 7 bases. This CDR3 is 14 amino acids long. CDR1 and CDR2 (germline): SSHAT, FNYEAQ (reference sequence). The junction had 8 bases not matched to a gene; V was cut back by 3 bases and J by 7 bases. The CDR3 nucleotides read TGTGCCAGCAGCTTTCACACAGGGGCGGGTGGCTACACCTTC. Residues: CASSFHTGAGGYTF.

V usage is TRBV5-1 and J usage is TRBJ2-1; D not certain. Per germline, CDR1 SGHRS and CDR2 YFSETQ. The CDR3 loop spans 15 amino acids. The V and J ends lost 4 bases and 7 bases respectively, with 18 bases between them. This chain's CDR3 is CASSPDPGLQNEQFF. DNA for the CDR3: TGCGCCAGCAGCCCGGACCCAGGTCTGCAGAATGAGCAGTTCTTC.

The chain links TRBV5-1 to TRBJ1-1; D gene unclear. Germline CDR1 and CDR2: SGHRS and YFSETQ. CDR3 size: 15 residues. The germline V and J ends were trimmed by 0 bases and 1 base, with 10 bases remaining between them. Here the CDR3 reads CASSLESTGNTEAFF. The DNA for the CDR3 is TGCGCCAGCAGCTTGGAGTCGACGGGGAACACTGAAGCTTTCTTT.

The chain joins TRBV27 to TRBJ2-7, with 10 nucleotides matching TRBD2. Germline-derived CDR1 and CDR2 are MNHEY and SMNVEV (reference sequence). With 0 bases clipped from V and 4 bases from J, the junction kept 9 bases outside the gene matches. The CDR3 runs to 17 residues. CDR3 in amino acids: CASSLSNVAGGWYEQYF. CDR3 in DNA: TGTGCCAGCAGTTTATCGAATGTAGCGGGAGGTTGGTACGAGCAGTACTTC.

The J gene is TRBJ2-1, the V gene TRBV19; perhaps TRBD2 as D (6 bases). V lost 7 bases and J 2 bases, leaving 9 bases between the germline ends. The CDR3 is made up of 13 amino acids. Germline loops: CDR1 LNHDA, CDR2 SQIVND (reference sequence). The CDR3 here is CASTRGTYNEQFF. For the CDR3, the DNA is TGTGCCAGTACACGGGGGACCTACAATGAGCAGTTCTTC.

This clone was found once. The CDR3 bases are TGTGCCAGCAGTGCAGGATTTGCAACTAATGAAAAACTGTTTTTT. It codes for CASSAGFATNEKLFF. This chain links TRBV28 with TRBJ1-4; D gene ambiguous. Germline V lookup: CDR1 MDHEN, CDR2 SYDVKM. The CDR3 is 15 residues long. Trimming left V 5 bases short and J 0 bases short, with 10 bases between.

The rearrangement joins TRBV6-6 to TRBJ2-1; TRBD2 is a possible D gene (6 bases). The length of the CDR3 is 14 residues. Germline values: CDR1 MNHNY, CDR2 SVGAGI (reference sequence). V was clipped by 5 bases and J by 9 bases, with 17 bases between them. The CDR3 DNA follows: TGTGCCAGCAGTAAATGGAGGGAGCGCGGTGAGCAGTTCTTC. Amino acid sequence: CASSKWRERGEQFF.

Here the CDR3 DNA reads TGTGCCAGCAGTGAGGGACAGGGAAGAACGGGAGAGCAGTACTTC. It codes for CASSEGQGRTGEQYF. The chain has TRBV2 and TRBJ2-7; TRBD1 matches at 9 bases. V lost 3 bases to trimming and J lost 7 bases; unmatched junction nucleotides: 10. The CDR3 runs to 15 residues. The V gene's germline CDR1 is SNHLY and CDR2 FYNNEI.

This chain uses TRBV19 with TRBJ1-1, with a weak D call TRBD1 (5 bases). V lost 5 bases and J 1 base, leaving 23 bases between the germline ends. Germline values: CDR1 LNHDA, CDR2 SQIVND (reference sequence). There are 18 residues in the CDR3. The CDR3 region is CASSHTRRQGRANTEAFF. Here the CDR3 DNA reads TGTGCCAGTAGTCACACGAGGAGGCAGGGTAGGGCGAACACTGAAGCTTTCTTT.

The genes are TRBV28 and TRBJ2-1; tentative D call: TRBD1 (7 bases). V was cut by 6 bases and J by 1 base, with 13 bases left in between. Germline CDR1 is MDHEN and CDR2 is SYDVKM. The CDR3 loop spans 15 amino acids. This chain's CDR3 is CASSPTGRSYNEQFF. CDR3 coding DNA: TGTGCCAGCAGCCCGACAGGGAGGTCCTACAATGAGCAGTTCTTC.

V gene TRBV19 combines with J gene TRBJ2-1; a possible D gene is TRBD2 (6 bases). V shed 3 bases and J shed 0 bases, with 9 bases lying between them. Germline CDR1 LNHDA, CDR2 SQIVND (reference sequence). The CDR3 covers 15 residues. For the CDR3, the DNA is TGTGCCAGTAGTATTGGCGGGGTCTCCTACAATGAGCAGTTCTTC. Translating it yields CASSIGGVSYNEQFF.

V and J are TRBV5-1 and TRBJ1-2, with D possibly TRBD1 on 5 matching bases. Trimming shortened V by 2 bases and J by 2 bases, and 7 bases separated the two germline ends. Germline CDR1 is SGHRS and CDR2 is YFSETQ. The CDR3 has 13 amino acids. The CDR3 reads CASSFRTNYGYTF. The CDR3 DNA reads TGCGCCAGCAGCTTCAGGACAAACTATGGCTACACCTTC.

Regarding this clone: Other DNA sequences of this sample code for an identical CDR3. The V and J genes are TRBV9 and TRBJ2-3; the match to TRBD2 covers 12 bases. This CDR3 has 16 residues. Per the germline V gene, CDR1 is SGDLS and CDR2 is YYNGEE. Losses at the gene ends were 2 bases for V and 0 bases for J; bases not matched to a gene: 1. CDR3 in DNA: TGTGCCAGCAGCGTTGGGACTAGCGGGAGCACAGATACGCAGTATTTT. This translates into CASSVGTSGSTDTQYF.

This clone was recorded once. This chain uses TRBV6-5 with TRBJ1-2, with 9 bases that match TRBD1. The CDR3 is made up of 16 amino acids. The V segment lost 4 bases and the J segment 2 bases; nucleotides outside the gene matches: 8. The germline CDR1 and CDR2 sequences are MNHEY and SVGAGI. The CDR3 DNA follows: TGTGCCAGCAGTTCCGTGGGGACAGGGATAAACTATGGCTACACCTTC. It encodes CASSSVGTGINYGYTF.

This CDR3 reads CASSWTGRTEAFF. In DNA form, the CDR3 reads TGCGCCAGCAGCTGGACAGGGAGGACTGAAGCTTTCTTT. The chain uses TRBV5-1 and TRBJ1-1, with TRBD1 matching 8 bases. Germline CDR1 is SGHRS and CDR2 is YFSETQ. After removal of 3 bases from V and 5 bases from J, the junction contained 3 bases not matched to a gene. The CDR3 is 13 amino acids.

The chain joins TRBV7-3 to TRBJ1-6; 7 bases align to TRBD1. The CDR3 is 16 residues long. Trimming removed 1 base from V and 5 bases from J; junction bases left unmatched: 5. CDR1 SGHTA and CDR2 FQGTGA come from the germline V gene. CDR3: CASSLRGTADNSPLHF. The CDR3 DNA reads as TGTGCCAGCAGCTTAAGGGGGACAGCTGATAATTCACCCCTCCACTTT.

This clone was seen only once. This sequence joins TRBV4-1 and TRBJ2-6; D remains ambiguous. Germline V gene lookup returns CDR1 MGHRA and CDR2 YSYEKL. The CDR3 extends over 15 amino acids. V shed 0 bases and J shed 2 bases, with 5 bases lying between them. CDR3 DNA sequence: TGCGCCAGCAGCCAAGAATTTGCTGGGGCCAACGTCCTGACTTTC. Amino acid sequence: CASSQEFAGANVLTF.

Details on this clone: This CDR3 is also generated by other DNA sequences in the sample. This CDR3 is CASSESLAGTYEQYF. The CDR3 DNA is TGCGCCAGCAGTGAGTCGCTAGCGGGAACCTACGAGCAGTACTTC. The chain recombines TRBV10-1 with TRBJ2-7; TRBD2 matches 9 bases. Germline CDR1 and CDR2: WNHNN and SYGVQD (reference sequence). CDR3 length: 15 amino acids. Trimming at V came to 0 bases and at J to 2 bases, leaving 2 bases not matched to a gene.

The gene calls are TRBV11-2 and TRBJ2-1, with D unclear. Germline V lookup: CDR1 SGHAT, CDR2 FQNNGV. V lost 3 bases and J lost 6, with 15 bases in between. The CDR3 is made up of 15 amino acids. CDR3 amino acids: CASSFARPYTNEQFF. The DNA of the CDR3 is TGTGCCAGCAGCTTCGCGCGGCCCTACACCAATGAGCAGTTCTTC.

The rearrangement links TRBV5-4 to TRBJ2-1, with D uncertain. Trimming cost V 4 bases and J 12 bases, with 29 bases left between them. CDR1 and CDR2 (germline): SGHNT, YYREEE (reference sequence). This CDR3 has 17 amino acids. The CDR3 DNA reads as TGTGCCAGCAGCGATGAGCAACCCCAATGGGCAGTATTGGGGCAGTTCTTC. Amino acid sequence: CASSDEQPQWAVLGQFF.